These 27 T cell receptor beta chains share one sample of origin, sequenced in a study of T cell clones after liver transplantation. Assay: immunoSEQ multiplex PCR; the TCRdb copy retains only in-frame clones and omits some. The sample holds around 60,000 clones, 60% to 80% seen once. The input for sequencing was CD4+ T cells from blood, taken before liver transplant. These receptors were obtained from a human donor who received a liver transplant.

This clone has at least ten counts. The sample carries other DNA sequences with the same CDR3. The chain is built from TRBV14 and TRBJ1-5; 7 bases align to TRBD1. The ends lost 4 bases at V and 6 bases at J; junction bases unmatched: 3. Germline CDR1 reads SGHDN; CDR2 reads FVKESK. The CDR3 runs 13 residues. CDR3 sequence: CASSLGGGQPQHF. In DNA form, the CDR3 reads TGTGCCAGCAGCCTAGGGGGCGGTCAGCCCCAGCATTTT.

The chain has TRBV7-6 and TRBJ2-7, with 12 bases aligning to TRBD2. Trimming cost V 4 bases and J 6 bases; bases outside gene matches: 7. The CDR3 extends over 15 amino acids. The V gene's germline CDR1 is SGHVS and CDR2 FNYEAQ. CDR3 sequence reads: CASSSLAGGDGEQYF. In DNA form, the CDR3 reads TGTGCCAGCAGCTCTCTAGCGGGGGGGGATGGCGAGCAGTACTTC.

This chain links TRBV5-1 with TRBJ1-1; a weak D match, TRBD1 (5 bases). V lost 4 bases and J 4 bases, leaving 11 bases between the germline ends. This CDR3 spans 13 amino acids. From germline, CDR1 is SGHRS and CDR2 YFSETQ. The chain's CDR3 is CASSLSGGTEAFF. CDR3 coding DNA: TGCGCCAGCAGCCTTAGCGGGGGCACTGAAGCTTTCTTT.

The V and J genes are TRBV2 and TRBJ2-1; 7 nucleotides line up with TRBD2. CDR1 SNHLY and CDR2 FYNNEI come from the germline V gene. The CDR3 contains 12 residues. With V trimmed by 5 bases and J by 8 bases, 3 bases remained unmatched. CDR3 sequence: CASSWGGHEQFF. Here the CDR3 DNA reads TGTGCCAGCAGTTGGGGGGGACATGAGCAGTTCTTC. The whole variable domain, remainder taken from reference TRBV2 and TRBJ2-1, is EPEVTQTPSHQVTQMGQEVILRCVPISNHLYFYWYRQILGQKVEFLVSFYNNEISEKSEIFDDQFSVERPDGSNFTLKIRSTKLEDSAMYFCASSWGGHEQFFGPGTRLTVL.

The chain recombines TRBV5-4 with TRBJ2-1; 9 nucleotides match TRBD2. V was clipped by 2 bases and J by 2 bases; unmatched bases: 2. There are 15 residues in the CDR3. CDR1 and CDR2 (germline): SGHNT, YYREEE (reference sequence). Written as DNA, the CDR3 is TGTGCCAGCAGCTTTAGCGGGGGACCCTACAATGAGCAGTTCTTC. Its translation is CASSFSGGPYNEQFF.

The chain recombines TRBV6-1 with TRBJ1-5; D gene unclear. Trimming took off 3 bases at V and 4 bases at J, with 13 bases between the two ends. Germline-derived CDR1 and CDR2 are MNHNS and SASEGT. The CDR3 is 15 amino acids. This chain's CDR3 is CASSDRGPQNQPQHF. CDR3 coding DNA: TGTGCCAGCAGTGATAGAGGGCCGCAAAATCAGCCCCAGCATTTT.

V and J are TRBV2 and TRBJ1-5; TRBD1 matches at 7 bases. In germline, CDR1 is SNHLY, CDR2 FYNNEI. Trimming cost V 2 bases and J 4 bases; bases outside gene matches: 5. This CDR3 region has 15 residues. The CDR3 nucleotides read TGTGCCAGCAGTGAATATAGGGGACAGAATCAGCCCCAGCATTTT. The encoded protein is CASSEYRGQNQPQHF. Filled out from reference TRBV2 and TRBJ1-5, the complete variable domain reads EPEVTQTPSHQVTQMGQEVILRCVPISNHLYFYWYRQILGQKVEFLVSFYNNEISEKSEIFDDQFSVERPDGSNFTLKIRSTKLEDSAMYFCASSEYRGQNQPQHFGDGTRLSIL.

The genes are TRBV19 and TRBJ1-2, with a tentative D call TRBD1 (6 bases). Per germline, CDR1 LNHDA and CDR2 SQIVND (reference sequence). V was clipped by 7 bases and J by 3 bases, with 15 bases between them. The CDR3 has 14 amino acids. The CDR3 sequence: CASMPGGGDYGYTF. The DNA for the CDR3 is TGTGCCAGTATGCCCGGAGGGGGGGACTATGGCTACACCTTC.

J is TRBJ1-1 and V is TRBV6-5; perhaps TRBD1 as D (5 bases). The CDR3 is 15 amino acids. V was clipped by 2 bases and J by 1 base, with 11 bases between them. Germline CDR1 MNHEY, CDR2 SVGAGI. The CDR3 bases are TGTGCCAGCAGTTACCAGAGAACAGGGAACACTGAAGCTTTCTTT. Protein: CASSYQRTGNTEAFF.

This chain connects TRBV6-1 to TRBJ2-1; 15 bases map to TRBD2. The CDR3 runs to 13 residues. CDR1 and CDR2 from the germline V gene are MNHNS and SASEGT. Unmatched junction bases numbered 0, after V lost 8 bases and J lost 7 bases. The CDR3 DNA reads as TGTGCCAGCGGGACTAGCGGGGGGAATGAGCAGTTCTTC. Residues: CASGTSGGNEQFF.

This chain joins TRBV9 and TRBJ1-1, with TRBD1 identical over 9 bases. The CDR3 consists of 14 residues. Germline lookup yields CDR1 SGDLS and CDR2 YYNGEE. Trimming took 3 bases from V and 6 from J; bases not matched to a gene: 6. As DNA, the CDR3 is TGTGCCAGCAGCGCCGGGACAGGGCGTCCTGAAGCTTTCTTT. The encoded protein is CASSAGTGRPEAFF. The complete variable domain, with remaining parts taken from reference TRBV9 and TRBJ1-1, reads DSGVTQTPKHLITATGQRVTLRCSPRSGDLSVYWYQQSLDQGLQFLIQYYNGEERAKGNILERFSAQQFPDLHSELNLSSLELGDSALYFCASSAGTGRPEAFFGQGTRLTVV.

The V and J genes are TRBV5-7 and TRBJ2-7, with D perhaps TRBD2 (6 bases). TRBV5-7 is an open reading frame, and its role is uncertain. This CDR3 is built from 14 residues. The V end lost 2 bases, the J end lost 0 bases, and 9 bases lay between the germline ends. CDR3 loop: CASSLRGGSYEQYF. The CDR3 DNA follows: TGTGCCAGCAGCTTAAGGGGAGGCTCCTACGAGCAGTACTTC.

This clone was seen a handful of times. J is TRBJ1-5 and V is TRBV19; maybe TRBD1 (5 bases). This CDR3 has 13 amino acids. CDR1 and CDR2 from the germline V gene are LNHDA and SQIVND (reference sequence). Between the trimmed V and J ends, which lost 9 bases and 0 bases, there was a span of 9 bases. CDR3 bases: TGTGCCAGCCGGACATTTAGCAATCAGCCCCAGCATTTT. Its translation is CASRTFSNQPQHF.

The V and J genes are TRBV29-1 and TRBJ2-7, with TRBD1 identical over 7 bases. Germline V gene lookup returns CDR1 SQVTM and CDR2 ANQGSEA. V lost 4 bases and J lost 3; bases outside the gene matches: 9. The CDR3 runs to 14 residues. The CDR3 bases are TGCAGCGTTGCGACAGGGTATGAGAGCTACGAGCAGTACTTC. It codes for CSVATGYESYEQYF.

In its sample, this clone was seen many times. The rearrangement joins TRBV7-9 to TRBJ1-6; TRBD1 matches at 10 bases. Germline values: CDR1 SEHNR, CDR2 FQNEAQ (reference sequence). The CDR3 covers 14 residues. The trim removed 5 bases at V and 10 bases at J, leaving 5 bases unmatched. The CDR3 coding sequence is TGTGCCAGCAGCCTCGGGACAGGGGAATCACCCCTCCACTTT. Its translation: CASSLGTGESPLHF.

This chain links TRBV9 with TRBJ1-2, with 9 bases aligning to TRBD1. Looked up from germline, CDR1 is SGDLS and CDR2 is YYNGEE. This CDR3 has 14 amino acids. With 4 bases clipped from V and 5 bases from J, the junction kept 6 bases outside the gene matches. CDR3 in DNA: TGTGCCAGCAGCCTCCGGGACAGGGTATATGGCTACACCTTC. Amino acid sequence: CASSLRDRVYGYTF.

The chain has TRBV2 and TRBJ2-1; a possible D gene is TRBD1 (6 bases). Trimming cost V 3 bases and J 8 bases, with 11 bases left between them. Per germline, CDR1 SNHLY and CDR2 FYNNEI. This CDR3 comprises 13 residues. The CDR3 loop reads CASSEQGSDEQFF. CDR3 sequence (DNA): TGTGCCAGCAGTGAGCAGGGGTCAGATGAGCAGTTCTTC.

This clone showed up just a few times. The identical CDR3 is also encoded by other nucleotide sequences in the sample. V is TRBV11-3 and J is TRBJ2-3; D unresolved. Trimming took off 0 bases at V and 5 bases at J, with 6 bases between the two ends. Per germline, CDR1 SGHNT and CDR2 YENEEA. CDR3 length: 13 residues. In DNA, the CDR3 is TGTGCCAGCAGCTTAGACCGGAGAGATACGCAGTATTTT. It codes for CASSLDRRDTQYF.

This sequence joins TRBV11-2 and TRBJ1-1; D unclear. The germline V and J ends were trimmed by 6 bases and 6 bases, with 23 bases remaining between them. The CDR3 is made up of 16 amino acids. Germline values: CDR1 SGHAT, CDR2 FQNNGV. CDR3 region: CASRSLRGRRFAEAFF. The CDR3 DNA reads as TGTGCCAGCAGATCCCTGCGGGGAAGGAGGTTCGCTGAAGCTTTCTTT.

The rearrangement uses TRBV7-3 and TRBJ2-5, with a weak D call TRBD2 (6 bases). The germline gives CDR1 SGHTA, CDR2 FQGTGA. V lost 5 bases to trimming and J lost 5 bases, with 12 bases between them. The length of the CDR3 is 13 residues. As DNA, the CDR3 is TGTGCCAGCAGCCAGACTAGAAGGGAGACCCAGTACTTC. Encoded protein: CASSQTRRETQYF.

In DNA, the CDR3 is TGTGCCAGCAGCTCGCCCTACAGGGGGCGAAAGACCCAGTACTTC. Translation gives CASSSPYRGRKTQYF. The chain joins TRBV5-5 to TRBJ2-5; the match to TRBD1 covers 9 bases. Germline CDR1 reads SGHKS; CDR2 reads YYEKEE (reference sequence). The CDR3 loop spans 15 amino acids. The junction had 9 bases not matched to a gene; V was cut back by 3 bases and J by 6 bases.

This clone showed up many times. V is TRBV2 and J is TRBJ1-6, with TRBD1 identical over 9 bases. J lost 7 bases, V lost 6 bases, and 7 bases had no gene match. Per the germline V gene, CDR1 is SNHLY and CDR2 is FYNNEI. The CDR3 runs to 15 residues. CDR3 DNA sequence: TGTGCCAGCAGCGGACAGGGGTCGGGAAATTCACCCCTCCACTTT. Protein sequence: CASSGQGSGNSPLHF.

This sequence joins TRBV27 and TRBJ1-1; D is possibly TRBD1 (5 bases). This CDR3 has 12 residues. The germline V gene encodes CDR1 MNHEY and CDR2 SMNVEV (reference sequence). Trimming cost V 2 bases and J 8 bases, with 9 bases left between them. CDR3 protein: CASSLGGREAFF. The CDR3 DNA sequence: TGTGCCAGCAGTTTAGGGGGGAGGGAAGCTTTCTTT.

The rearrangement links TRBV5-5 to TRBJ1-3; D is possibly TRBD1 (6 bases). The V gene's germline CDR1 is SGHKS and CDR2 YYEKEE (reference sequence). V was trimmed by 5 bases and J by 0 bases, leaving 12 bases between them. This CDR3 has 15 amino acids. Here the CDR3 DNA reads TGTGCCAGCAGAACTACAGGGAGCTCTGGAAACACCATATATTTT. It yields the protein CASRTTGSSGNTIYF.

This chain connects TRBV18 to TRBJ1-1, with D uncertain. The V gene lost 3 bases and the J gene lost 0 bases, with 11 bases spanning the gap. CDR1 KGHSH and CDR2 LQKENI come from the germline V gene. This CDR3 spans 15 amino acids. The DNA for the CDR3 is TGTGCCAGCTCACCTTCACCGGCGGTGAACACTGAAGCTTTCTTT. It codes for CASSPSPAVNTEAFF.

The CDR3, as DNA: TGCGCCAGCAAGGAGCAGGGGAGCTCCTACGAGCAGTACTTC. Translation: CASKEQGSSYEQYF. V usage is TRBV5-1 and J usage is TRBJ2-7; D is possibly TRBD1 (6 bases). The CDR3 runs to 14 residues. V lost 6 bases and J 0 bases, leaving 13 bases between the germline ends. Per the germline V gene, CDR1 is SGHRS and CDR2 is YFSETQ.

The gene calls are TRBV2 and TRBJ1-5; the match to TRBD1 covers 10 bases. CDR1 and CDR2 from the germline V gene are SNHLY and FYNNEI. The V and J ends lost 8 bases and 4 bases, in that order; junction bases with no gene match: 8. The CDR3 runs 15 residues. Written as DNA, the CDR3 is TGTGCCAGCGGGAGACAGGGGGCCCCTAATCAGCCCCAGCATTTT. Encoded protein: CASGRQGAPNQPQHF.